The source of this T cell receptor (beta chain) is a study of T cells in Graves' hyperthyroidism and ophthalmopathy. General observations from the study: Classification by a 13 V-J model distinguished ophthalmopathy from stable hyperthyroidism. For ophthalmopathy, model prediction preceded onset by a median about 6.4 months.

Amplification targeted TCR beta CDR3 regions from RNA transcripts. During a first-round RT-PCR of the TCR CDR3, the HTBI primer set was used. MiXCR, run by TCRdb on the multiplex PCR reads, gives a single entry per CDR3 protein. This sample has 300,000 to 400,000 distinct CDR3 sequences, with 18% found just once. Graves' hyperthyroidism was deemed stable absent ophthalmopathy progression within 18 months. The study excluded patients with uncontrolled infection, other autoimmune disease, pregnancy or lactation. This CDR3 is built from 15 residues. Per germline, CDR1 LGHDT and CDR2 YNNKEL (reference sequence). J lost 3 bases, V lost 4 bases, and 3 bases had no gene match. This clonotype came up many times. Its antigen remains unidentified.

The chain uses TRBV3-1 and TRBJ1-6; 7 nucleotides align to TRBD1. Sequencing was carried out using blood. The TCR comes from a woman between 50 and 59 years old with Graves' hyperthyroidism. CDR3 nucleotide sequence: TGTGCCAGCAGCCGCGGGACAGACTATAATTCACCCCTCCACTTT. It encodes CASSRGTDYNSPLHF.